The count of the clone carrying this TCR beta chain is one. Antigen specificity is unknown. The entry originates in a study of T cell responses to AZD1222 COVID-19 vaccine. General study results and limits: Nearly half of unique spike-specific TCRs reportedly avoided B.1.351 and B.1.1.7 mutated regions. Just six or seven AZD1222 recipients tested seropositive at baseline.

The CDR3 spans 18 residues. V was pared by 3 bases and J by 5 bases, with 15 bases of the junction left unmatched. CDR1 and CDR2 from the germline V gene are LNHDA and SQIVND (reference sequence). This table comes from immunoSEQ multiplex PCR, and its TCRdb copy is limited to in-frame clones, with some not included. The profile shows around 140,000 clones, 85% to 95% of them singletons. The sequence came from an adult who had recovered from COVID-19. The sample in question was peripheral blood, obtained after recovery from COVID-19. The rearrangement joins TRBV19 to TRBJ2-1, with 8 bases identical to TRBD2. The chain's CDR3 is CASSIWTSRPYLDNEQFF. The CDR3 DNA sequence: TGTGCCAGTAGTATCTGGACTAGCAGACCATACCTAGACAATGAGCAGTTCTTC.